This T cell receptor (beta chain) was recovered during a study of CD8 T cells in ankylosing spondylitis. Study results and caveats: Previously reported in reactive arthritis synovial fluid and blood were some of the motif variants. Those disease-linked clones were CD8+; they were also relatively rare in peripheral blood. Seemingly distinctive of ankylosing spondylitis blood was a TCR beta motif formed by eight highly homologous variants. Clones tied to disease were said to be significantly enriched in matched ankylosing spondylitis synovial fluid.

The TCR beta libraries were generated through quantitative 5'-RACE incorporating molecular barcodes. TCRdb recomputed calls from the 5' RACE reads with MiXCR, one row per CDR3 protein. The sample holds a few hundred thousand distinct CDR3 sequences, about 17% seen once. The CDR3 totals 12 residues. The germline CDR1 and CDR2 sequences are MGHDK and SYGVNS. V lost 8 bases to trimming and J lost 2 bases, with 7 bases between them. This clonotype was detected many times. Antigen specificity is unknown. The rearrangement joins TRBV25-1 to TRBJ1-5; D uncertain. The sample taken for sequencing was blood, either unsorted or a sorted T cell fraction (not recorded which). The receptor comes from a male donor with ankylosing spondylitis. DNA of the CDR3: TGTGCCAGCGGGCAGGGCAATCAGCCCCAGCATTTT. Its protein is CASGQGNQPQHF.